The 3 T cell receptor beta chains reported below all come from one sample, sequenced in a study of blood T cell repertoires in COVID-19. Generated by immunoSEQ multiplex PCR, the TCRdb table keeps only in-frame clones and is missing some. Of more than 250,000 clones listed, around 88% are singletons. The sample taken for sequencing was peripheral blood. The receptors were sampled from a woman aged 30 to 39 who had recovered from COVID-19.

CDR3 region: CASSPPAQKNTEAFF. The CDR3 region has the DNA TGTGCCAGCTCACCACCGGCACAAAAAAACACTGAAGCTTTCTTT. The J gene is TRBJ1-1, the V gene TRBV18; D call uncertain. V was trimmed by 0 bases and J by 2 bases, leaving 10 bases between them. This CDR3 is 15 amino acids long. In germline, CDR1 is KGHSH, CDR2 LQKENI.

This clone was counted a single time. In DNA form, the CDR3 reads TGTGCCAGCAGTTTCGGGGACAGGGTTTCCTACGAGCAGTACTTC. Translating gives CASSFGDRVSYEQYF. The gene calls are TRBV27 and TRBJ2-7, with TRBD1 matching 9 bases. The CDR3 extends over 15 amino acids. Unmatched junction bases numbered 4, after V lost 3 bases and J lost 1 base. Germline V CDR1 and CDR2: MNHEY, SMNVEV (reference sequence).

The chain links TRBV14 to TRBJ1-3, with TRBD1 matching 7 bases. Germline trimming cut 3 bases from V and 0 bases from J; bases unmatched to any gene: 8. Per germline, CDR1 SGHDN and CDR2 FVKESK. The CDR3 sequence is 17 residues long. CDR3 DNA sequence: TGTGCCAGCAGCCACACAACCGGGACAGCCTCTGGAAACACCATATATTTT. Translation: CASSHTTGTASGNTIYF. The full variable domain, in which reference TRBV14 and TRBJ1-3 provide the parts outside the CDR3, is EAGVTQFPSHSVIEKGQTVTLRCDPISGHDNLYWYRRVMGKEIKFLLHFVKESKQDESGMPNNRFLAERTGGTYSTLKVQPAELEDSGVYFCASSHTTGTASGNTIYFGEGSWLTVV.